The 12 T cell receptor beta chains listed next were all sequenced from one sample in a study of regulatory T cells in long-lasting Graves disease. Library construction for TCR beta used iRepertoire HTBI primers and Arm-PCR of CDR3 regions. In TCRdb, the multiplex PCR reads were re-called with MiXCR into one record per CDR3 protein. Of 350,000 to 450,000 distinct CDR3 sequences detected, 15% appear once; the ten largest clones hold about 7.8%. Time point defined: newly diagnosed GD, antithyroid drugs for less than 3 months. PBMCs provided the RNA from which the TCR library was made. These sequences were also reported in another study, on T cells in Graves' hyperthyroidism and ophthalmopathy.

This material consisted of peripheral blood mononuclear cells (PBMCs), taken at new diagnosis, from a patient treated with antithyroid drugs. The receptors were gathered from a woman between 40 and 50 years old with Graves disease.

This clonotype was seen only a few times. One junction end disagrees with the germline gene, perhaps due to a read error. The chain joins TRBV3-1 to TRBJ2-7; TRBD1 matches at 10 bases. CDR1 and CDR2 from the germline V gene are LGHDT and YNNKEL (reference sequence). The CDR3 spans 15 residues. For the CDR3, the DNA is TGTGCCGGCAGCCTACGGACAGGGGGGGGCTACGAGCAGTACTTC. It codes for CAGSLRTGGGYEQYF.

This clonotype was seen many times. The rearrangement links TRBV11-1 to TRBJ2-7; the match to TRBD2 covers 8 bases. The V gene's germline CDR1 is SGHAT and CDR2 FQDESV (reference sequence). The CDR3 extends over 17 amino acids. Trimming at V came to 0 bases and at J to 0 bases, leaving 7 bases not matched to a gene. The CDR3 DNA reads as TGTGCCAGCAGCTTAGCTCGGGAGGGGCCCCACTCCTACGAGCAGTACTTC. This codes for CASSLAREGPHSYEQYF.

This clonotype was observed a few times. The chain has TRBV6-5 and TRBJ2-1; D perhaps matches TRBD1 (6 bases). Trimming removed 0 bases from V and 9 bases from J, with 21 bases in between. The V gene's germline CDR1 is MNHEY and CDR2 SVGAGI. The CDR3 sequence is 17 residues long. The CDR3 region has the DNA TGTGCCAGCAGTTACTCAGTTGGGGACACAACAAGAGGTGAGCAGTTCTTC. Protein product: CASSYSVGDTTRGEQFF.

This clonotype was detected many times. The CDR3: CAWSDGGGYGYTF. As DNA, the CDR3 is TGTGCCTGGTCGGATGGGGGCGGCTATGGCTACACCTTC. This chain connects TRBV30 to TRBJ1-2, with TRBD1 as a possible D gene (6 bases). The ends were cut back, 5 bases at V and 4 bases at J, with 14 bases in the middle. Germline V gives CDR1 GTSNPN, CDR2 SVGIG (reference sequence). This CDR3 has 13 residues.

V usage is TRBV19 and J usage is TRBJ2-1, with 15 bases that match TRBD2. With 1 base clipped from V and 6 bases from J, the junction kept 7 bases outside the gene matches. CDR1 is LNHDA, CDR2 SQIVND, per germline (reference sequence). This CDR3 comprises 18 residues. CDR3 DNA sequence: TGTGCCAGTAGTATAGGCTCCTGGACTAGCGGGAGGGCCAATGAGCAGTTCTTC. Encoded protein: CASSIGSWTSGRANEQFF.

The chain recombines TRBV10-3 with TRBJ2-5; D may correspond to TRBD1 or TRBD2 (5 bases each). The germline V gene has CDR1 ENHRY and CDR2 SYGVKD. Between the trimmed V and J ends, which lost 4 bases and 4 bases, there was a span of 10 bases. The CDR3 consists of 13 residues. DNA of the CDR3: TGTGCCATCAGTGTAGGGGAGAGAGAGACCCAGTACTTC. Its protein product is CAISVGERETQYF.

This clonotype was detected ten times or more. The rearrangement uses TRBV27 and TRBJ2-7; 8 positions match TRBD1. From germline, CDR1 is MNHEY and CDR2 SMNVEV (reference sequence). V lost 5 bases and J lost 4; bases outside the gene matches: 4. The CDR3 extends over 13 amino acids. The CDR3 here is CASSLQGGYEQYF. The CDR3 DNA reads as TGTGCCAGCAGTCTACAGGGGGGATACGAGCAGTACTTC.

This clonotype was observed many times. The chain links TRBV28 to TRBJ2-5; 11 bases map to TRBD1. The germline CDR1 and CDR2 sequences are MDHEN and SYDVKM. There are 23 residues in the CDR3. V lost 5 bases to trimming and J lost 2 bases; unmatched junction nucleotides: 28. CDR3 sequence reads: CASSTTGQGAGRTITNLQETQYF. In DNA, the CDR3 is TGTGCCAGCAGTACCACTGGACAGGGGGCTGGAAGAACGATTACAAACTTACAAGAGACCCAGTACTTC.

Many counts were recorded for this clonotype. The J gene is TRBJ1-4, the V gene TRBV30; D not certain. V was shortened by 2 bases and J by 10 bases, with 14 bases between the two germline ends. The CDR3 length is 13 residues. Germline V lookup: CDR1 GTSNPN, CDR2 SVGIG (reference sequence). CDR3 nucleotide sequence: TGTGCCTGGAGTAAGGGATTTGAAGGAAAACTGTTTTTT. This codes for CAWSKGFEGKLFF.

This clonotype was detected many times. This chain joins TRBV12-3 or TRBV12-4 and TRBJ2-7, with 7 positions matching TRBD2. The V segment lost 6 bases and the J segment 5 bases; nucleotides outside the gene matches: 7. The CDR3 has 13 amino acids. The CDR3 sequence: CASSPLGRNEQYF. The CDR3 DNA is TGTGCCAGCAGCCCTCTCGGGAGGAACGAGCAGTACTTC.

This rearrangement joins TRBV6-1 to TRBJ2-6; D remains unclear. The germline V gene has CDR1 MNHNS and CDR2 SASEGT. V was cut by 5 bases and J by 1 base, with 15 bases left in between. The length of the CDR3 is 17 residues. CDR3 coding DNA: TGTGCCAGCAGTCCCAGGACGGTCGCTTCTGGGGCCAACGTCCTGACTTTC. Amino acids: CASSPRTVASGANVLTF.

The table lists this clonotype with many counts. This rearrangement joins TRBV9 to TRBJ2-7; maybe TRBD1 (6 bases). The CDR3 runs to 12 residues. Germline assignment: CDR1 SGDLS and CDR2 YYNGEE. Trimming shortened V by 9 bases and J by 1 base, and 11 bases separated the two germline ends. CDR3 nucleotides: TGTGCCATCCAGGACAGATCCTACGAGCAGTACTTC. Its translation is CAIQDRSYEQYF.